This record covers a single T cell receptor (beta chain). Its antigen is not known. The sample belongs to a study of cytomegalovirus exposure and HLA in healthy donors. Looking at the study overall: Earlier, 180 million or so T cells were analyzed, and 117 million unique TCR beta sequences were found among them. Notes on the study in general: When presence/absence was analysed, sequencing depth was taken to be roughly uniform across donors.

Both 60 Vbeta primers and 13 Jbeta primers went into the PCR. Sequencing was performed with immunoSEQ multiplex PCR; in TCRdb, only in-frame clones are kept and a portion is missing. The data hold about 94,000 clones, with approximately 76% observed a single time. Sequencing was performed on PBMCs. This receptor was identified in a male donor in good health and CMV-seronegative.

DNA for the CDR3: TGTGCCAGTAGTATGCAAGGGGGGGCCAAGGCCAAAAACATTCAGTACTTC. It encodes CASSMQGGAKAKNIQYF. The chain uses TRBV19 and TRBJ2-4, with a tentative D call TRBD2 (7 bases). V was pared by 3 bases and J by 1 base, with 16 bases between. The CDR3 extends over 17 amino acids. Germline V gives CDR1 LNHDA, CDR2 SQIVND (reference sequence).